Listed below are T cell receptor beta chains from one sample, sequenced in a study of blood T cell repertoires in COVID-19. Clones were read by immunoSEQ multiplex PCR, and TCRdb kept only the in-frame ones, dropping some. The sample holds a few hundred thousand clones, about 85% seen once. The sample consisted of PBMCs or T cells enriched from blood (not recorded which). These receptors all stem from a woman aged 25 to 45 who had recovered from COVID-19. The CDR3 runs from the conserved cysteine through the conserved F or W. The order of the fields is CDR3 protein, CDR3 DNA, V gene, clone size, J gene, D gene. The D gene is left open where the match is weak. Some rows have no size entry. The others give once, few or many, or a class for an expanded clone.

CDR3 protein: CSAPQYYGYTF
CDR3 DNA: TGCAGTGCGCCACAGTACTATGGCTACACCTTC
V gene: TRBV20-1
clone size: NA
J gene: TRBJ1-2
D gene: NA

CDR3 protein: CAWSLTSGGLTDTQYF
CDR3 DNA: TGTGCCTGGAGTCTGACTAGCGGGGGGCTAACAGATACGCAGTATTTT
V gene: TRBV30
clone size: NA
J gene: TRBJ2-3
D gene: TRBD2

CDR3 protein: CASSVYPMTGGGNTQEKLFF
CDR3 DNA: TGTGCCAGCAGCGTATACCCCATGACAGGGGGCGGAAACACCCAAGAAAAACTGTTTTTT
V gene: TRBV9
clone size: NA
J gene: TRBJ1-4
D gene: TRBD1

CDR3 protein: CASSQRGEAFF
CDR3 DNA: TGTGCCAGCAGCCAACGGGGTGAAGCTTTCTTT
V gene: TRBV3-1/TRBV3-2
clone size: NA
J gene: TRBJ1-1
D gene: NA

CDR3 protein: CASSLFAPLGAGNTIYF
CDR3 DNA: TGTGCCAGCAGCTTGTTTGCCCCCCTCGGGGCTGGAAACACCATATATTTT
V gene: TRBV5-6
clone size: NA
J gene: TRBJ1-3
D gene: NA

CDR3 protein: CSSRTSTGGYTF
CDR3 DNA: TGCAGCTCCAGGACGTCGACGGGAGGCTACACCTTC
V gene: TRBV29-1
clone size: NA
J gene: TRBJ1-2
D gene: NA

CDR3 protein: CASSTGGVEPGELFF
CDR3 DNA: TGTGCTAGCAGTACAGGGGGCGTGGAACCCGGGGAGCTGTTTTTT
V gene: TRBV7-7
clone size: NA
J gene: TRBJ2-2
D gene: TRBD1

CDR3 protein: CASNQGFNQPQHF
CDR3 DNA: TGTGCCAGTAACCAGGGGTTCAATCAGCCCCAGCATTTT
V gene: TRBV19
clone size: NA
J gene: TRBJ1-5
D gene: NA

CDR3 protein: CASSRGWDRTPLTSNQPQHF
CDR3 DNA: TGCGCCAGCAGCCGGGGGTGGGACAGGACTCCCTTAACCTCGAATCAGCCCCAGCATTTT
V gene: TRBV5-1
clone size: NA
J gene: TRBJ1-5
D gene: TRBD1

CDR3 protein: CASSVYRGEGSYEQYF
CDR3 DNA: TGTGCCAGCAGTGTATACAGGGGAGAAGGGTCCTACGAGCAGTACTTC
V gene: TRBV6-1
clone size: NA
J gene: TRBJ2-7
D gene: TRBD1

CDR3 protein: CASSSRSYDQPQHF
CDR3 DNA: TGTGCCAGCAGCTCCCGGTCCTACGATCAGCCCCAGCATTTT
V gene: TRBV7-8
clone size: NA
J gene: TRBJ1-5
D gene: NA

CDR3 protein: CASSEIIESREQFF
CDR3 DNA: TGCGCCAGCAGTGAGATAATTGAGTCTCGGGAGCAGTTCTTC
V gene: TRBV10-1
clone size: NA
J gene: TRBJ2-1
D gene: NA

CDR3 protein: CAIRQLPNEKLFF
CDR3 DNA: TGTGCCATCAGGCAGTTACCTAATGAAAAACTGTTTTTT
V gene: TRBV10-3
clone size: NA
J gene: TRBJ1-4
D gene: NA

CDR3 protein: CASTFWESNYGYTF
CDR3 DNA: TGTGCCAGTACCTTTTGGGAGAGTAACTATGGCTACACCTTC
V gene: TRBV19
clone size: NA
J gene: TRBJ1-2
D gene: NA

CDR3 protein: CASSLLAGSSYNEQFF
CDR3 DNA: TGTGCCAGCAGTCTACTAGCGGGGTCCTCCTACAATGAGCAGTTCTTC
V gene: TRBV7-9
clone size: once
J gene: TRBJ2-1
D gene: TRBD2

CDR3 protein: CAWSGDISGNTIYF
CDR3 DNA: TGTGCCTGGAGTGGCGACATCTCTGGAAACACCATATATTTT
V gene: TRBV30
clone size: NA
J gene: TRBJ1-3
D gene: NA

CDR3 protein: CASSQDISSGLSTGFNGYTF
CDR3 DNA: TGCGCCAGCAGCCAAGATATTTCCTCGGGTCTGTCGACAGGGTTCAATGGCTACACCTTC
V gene: TRBV4-3
clone size: NA
J gene: TRBJ1-2
D gene: TRBD1

CDR3 protein: CASSRGLRDTGELFF
CDR3 DNA: TGCGCCAGCAGCCGAGGGTTAAGGGACACCGGGGAGCTGTTTTTT
V gene: TRBV4-3
clone size: NA
J gene: TRBJ2-2
D gene: NA

CDR3 protein: CAGSDRDYGYTF
CDR3 DNA: TGTGCCGGATCGGACAGGGACTATGGCTACACCTTC
V gene: TRBV19
clone size: few
J gene: TRBJ1-2
D gene: TRBD1

CDR3 protein: CASSEGGSEQYF
CDR3 DNA: TGTGCCAGCAGCGAAGGGGGATCCGAGCAGTACTTC
V gene: TRBV7-9
clone size: NA
J gene: TRBJ2-7
D gene: NA

CDR3 protein: CASRPTAISGNTIYF
CDR3 DNA: TGTGCCAGCAGGCCGACAGCCATCTCTGGAAACACCATATATTTT
V gene: TRBV7-9
clone size: NA
J gene: TRBJ1-3
D gene: NA

CDR3 protein: CAWSKYMNTEAFF
CDR3 DNA: TGTGCCTGGAGCAAGTACATGAACACTGAAGCTTTCTTT
V gene: TRBV30
clone size: NA
J gene: TRBJ1-1
D gene: NA

CDR3 protein: CASRATSGGFHEQFF
CDR3 DNA: TGTGCCAGCAGGGCGACTAGCGGGGGTTTCCATGAGCAGTTCTTC
V gene: TRBV2
clone size: NA
J gene: TRBJ2-1
D gene: TRBD2

CDR3 protein: CAISEKGTDPSTF
CDR3 DNA: TGTGCCATCAGTGAGAAAGGGACAGACCCCAGCACCTTC
V gene: TRBV10-3
clone size: NA
J gene: TRBJ1-2
D gene: TRBD1

CDR3 protein: CASSLAGGGPLHF
CDR3 DNA: TGCGCCAGCAGCTTGGCCGGCGGCGGGCCCCTCCACTTT
V gene: TRBV5-1
clone size: NA
J gene: TRBJ1-6
D gene: NA

CDR3 protein: CASSWTGGLAEAFF
CDR3 DNA: TGCGCCAGCAGCTGGACAGGGGGCTTAGCTGAAGCTTTCTTT
V gene: TRBV5-1
clone size: NA
J gene: TRBJ1-1
D gene: TRBD1

CDR3 protein: CASSLGARTDTQYF
CDR3 DNA: TGTGCCAGCAGCTTGGGGGCTCGCACAGATACGCAGTATTTT
V gene: TRBV5-8
clone size: NA
J gene: TRBJ2-3
D gene: NA

CDR3 protein: CASSPDRAHEQYF
CDR3 DNA: TGTGCCAGCAGCCCGGACAGGGCCCACGAGCAGTACTTC
V gene: TRBV5-4
clone size: NA
J gene: TRBJ2-7
D gene: TRBD1

CDR3 protein: CASSPRSSYNSPLHF
CDR3 DNA: TGTGCCAGCTCACCCCGGAGCTCCTATAATTCACCCCTCCACTTT
V gene: TRBV18
clone size: NA
J gene: TRBJ1-6
D gene: NA

CDR3 protein: CASSAHPLGRHQPQHF
CDR3 DNA: TGTGCCAGCAGCGCTCATCCCTTAGGGAGGCATCAGCCCCAGCATTTT
V gene: TRBV9
clone size: NA
J gene: TRBJ1-5
D gene: NA

CDR3 protein: CASSSADNSPLHF
CDR3 DNA: TGTGCCAGCAGTTCGGCGGATAATTCACCCCTCCACTTT
V gene: TRBV2
clone size: once
J gene: TRBJ1-6
D gene: NA

CDR3 protein: CASSFRRSNSPLHF
CDR3 DNA: TGTGCCAGCAGTTTCAGGAGGAGTAATTCACCCCTCCACTTT
V gene: TRBV27
clone size: NA
J gene: TRBJ1-6
D gene: NA

CDR3 protein: CASSLVWGGNTEAFF
CDR3 DNA: TGTGCCAGCAGCTTAGTATGGGGGGGCAACACTGAAGCTTTCTTT
V gene: TRBV7-6
clone size: NA
J gene: TRBJ1-1
D gene: NA

CDR3 protein: CASSGTIYGYTF
CDR3 DNA: TGTGCCAGCTCCGGGACAATATATGGCTACACCTTC
V gene: TRBV28
clone size: NA
J gene: TRBJ1-2
D gene: NA

CDR3 protein: CASRRQGAGETQYF
CDR3 DNA: TGTGCCAGCAGAAGACAGGGGGCCGGAGAGACCCAGTACTTC
V gene: TRBV3-1/TRBV3-2
clone size: NA
J gene: TRBJ2-5
D gene: TRBD1

CDR3 protein: CASSLAGRDEKLFF
CDR3 DNA: TGTGCCAGCAGCTTGGCCGGGCGGGATGAAAAACTGTTTTTT
V gene: TRBV5-4
clone size: NA
J gene: TRBJ1-4
D gene: NA

CDR3 protein: CAWTTDRRVSTEAFF
CDR3 DNA: TGTGCCTGGACTACGGACAGGCGGGTGAGCACTGAAGCTTTCTTT
V gene: TRBV30
clone size: NA
J gene: TRBJ1-1
D gene: TRBD1

CDR3 protein: CASSPLQGGKGGELFF
CDR3 DNA: TGTGCCAGCAGCCCGCTTCAGGGGGGCAAAGGCGGGGAGCTGTTTTTT
V gene: TRBV7-3
clone size: NA
J gene: TRBJ2-2
D gene: NA

CDR3 protein: CASRGRSRNQPQHF
CDR3 DNA: TGTGCCAGTAGGGGCAGGTCACGCAATCAGCCCCAGCATTTT
V gene: TRBV19
clone size: NA
J gene: TRBJ1-5
D gene: NA

CDR3 protein: CADREANTGELFF
CDR3 DNA: TGTGCAGACAGGGAGGCGAACACCGGGGAGCTGTTTTTT
V gene: TRBV6-5
clone size: few
J gene: TRBJ2-2
D gene: NA

CDR3 protein: CASSLELAVLQETQYF
CDR3 DNA: TGTGCCAGCAGCTTAGAGCTAGCCGTCCTTCAAGAGACCCAGTACTTC
V gene: TRBV7-2
clone size: NA
J gene: TRBJ2-5
D gene: NA